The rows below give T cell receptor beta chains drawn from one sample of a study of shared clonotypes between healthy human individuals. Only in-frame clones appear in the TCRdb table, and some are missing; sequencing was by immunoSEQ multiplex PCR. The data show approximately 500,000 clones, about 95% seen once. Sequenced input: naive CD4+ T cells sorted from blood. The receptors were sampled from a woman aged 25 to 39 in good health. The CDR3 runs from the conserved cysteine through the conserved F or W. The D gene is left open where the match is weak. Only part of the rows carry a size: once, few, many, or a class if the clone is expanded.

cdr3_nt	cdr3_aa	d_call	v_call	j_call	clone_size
TGTGCCAGCAGGAGGAGGACGAGAAATAAACAAGAGACCCAGTACTTC	CASRRRTRNKQETQYF	.	TRBV2	TRBJ2-5	.
TGTGCCAGCAGCCAGCTGTGGGGGACACCCGATGAAAAACTGTTTTTT	CASSQLWGTPDEKLFF	.	TRBV16	TRBJ1-4	.
TGTGCCAGCAGCCAAGGCCAATTCAGGGGGCGAGAGACCCAGTACTTC	CASSQGQFRGRETQYF	TRBD1	TRBV13	TRBJ2-5	.
TGTGCCAGCAGCACCCGGACGGCAACTAATGAAAAACTGTTTTTT	CASSTRTATNEKLFF	.	TRBV7-2	TRBJ1-4	.
TGTGCCAGCAGAGACCCGTCGGTGGGGGAGCAGACCTACGAGCAGTACTTC	CASRDPSVGEQTYEQYF	.	TRBV2	TRBJ2-7	.
TGTGCCACCCTAGTTAGCGGGAGGGCCTTGCAGTACTTC	CATLVSGRALQYF	TRBD2	TRBV28	TRBJ2-7	.
TGTGCCAGCAGTACCAACGGGGCCGTAATAGGCTTATCCCTCCACTTT	CASSTNGAVIGLSLHF	.	TRBV27	TRBJ1-6	.
TGTGCCACCAGCAGAGAGGGACTACTAACGCAGTATTTT	CATSREGLLTQYF	TRBD2	TRBV15	TRBJ2-3	.
TGCGCCAGCAGTGAGGCCGGACAGGGGAAGAATGAGCAGTTCTTC	CASSEAGQGKNEQFF	TRBD1	TRBV10-1	TRBJ2-1	.
TGTGCCAGCAGCTTGTCGCCTGTTAGCAATCAGCCCCAGCATTTT	CASSLSPVSNQPQHF	.	TRBV5-4	TRBJ1-5	.
TGTGCCAGTAGTATGAGGTGGCGACATGAAGCTTTCTTT	CASSMRWRHEAFF	.	TRBV19	TRBJ1-1	.
TGTGCCAGCAGTTCCCGGCTTGGAAATCATCTCTTTCCCTACAATGAGCAGTTCTTC	CASSSRLGNHLFPYNEQFF	.	TRBV28	TRBJ2-1	.
TGTGCCATCAGTCAGGGAGGTGGGAGCAATCAGCCCCAGCATTTT	CAISQGGGSNQPQHF	.	TRBV10-3	TRBJ1-5	once
TGTGCCAGCAGCTTAGTGTTTTTCAGGGGTCTCAATCAGCCCCAGCATTTT	CASSLVFFRGLNQPQHF	.	TRBV7-8	TRBJ1-5	.
TGCGCCAGCAGCCACAGCGGACAGGGGAACACTGAAGCTTTCTTT	CASSHSGQGNTEAFF	TRBD1	TRBV4-1	TRBJ1-1	.
TGTGCCAGCAGCAAAGGGACATCCGAGAAGAGGGCTTTCTTT	CASSKGTSEKRAFF	.	TRBV11-3	TRBJ1-1	.
TGCGCCAGCCCCCCCGGCGCGGTAGCAGATACGCAGTATTTT	CASPPGAVADTQYF	.	TRBV23-1	TRBJ2-3	.
TGCGCCAGCAGCCTCGGAAGTTGGGGTAAGCCCCAGCATTTT	CASSLGSWGKPQHF	.	TRBV4-1	TRBJ1-5	.
TGTGCCAGCAGCTCCTCCGGCGGGGAGCAGTATTTT	CASSSSGGEQYF	.	TRBV13	TRBJ2-3	.
TGTGCCAGCAGCGCGGGACAGTCCCCCTACGAGCAGTACTTC	CASSAGQSPYEQYF	TRBD1	TRBV9	TRBJ2-7	.
TGTGCCAGCAGCGTAGAAGGAAAGGGTAACTATGGCTACACCTTC	CASSVEGKGNYGYTF	.	TRBV9	TRBJ1-2	.
TGTGCCAGCTCACGGGACAGGGCCTACGAGCAGTACTTC	CASSRDRAYEQYF	TRBD1	TRBV18	TRBJ2-7	.
TGTGCCAGCAGTTTGGACAGCAACTATGGCTACACCTTC	CASSLDSNYGYTF	.	TRBV2	TRBJ1-2	.